Below are 7 T cell receptor beta chains sequenced from a single sample in a study of OX40 agonist ivuxolimab in advanced cancers. Clones were read by immunoSEQ multiplex PCR, and TCRdb kept only the in-frame ones, dropping some. This sample has some 100,000 clones; less than 95% occur once, and the top ten carry more than 0.25%. The specimen was CD4+ or CD8+ T cells sorted from blood, collected in a trial of the OX40 agonist ivuxolimab. The source is an adult with an advanced solid tumor such as melanoma, head and neck, liver or kidney cancer.

The V call is TRBV10-3, the J call TRBJ2-5; D perhaps matches TRBD1 (6 bases). The CDR3 is made up of 13 amino acids. In germline, CDR1 is ENHRY, CDR2 SYGVKD. V gave up 4 bases and J gave up 2 bases, with 8 bases separating them. The chain's CDR3 is CAISGTAQETQYF. CDR3 in DNA: TGTGCCATCAGTGGGACAGCGCAAGAGACCCAGTACTTC.

CDR3: CASSPEGMLYEQYF. The DNA for the CDR3 is TGTGCCAGCAGCCCCGAGGGCATGCTCTACGAGCAGTACTTC. This chain links TRBV7-8 with TRBJ2-7, with TRBD2 as a possible D gene (5 bases). Per the germline V gene, CDR1 is SGHVS and CDR2 is FQNEAQ. Deletions cut 5 bases from V and 3 bases from J, with 14 bases between. The CDR3 totals 14 residues. The variable domain in full, with the rest retrieved from reference TRBV7-8 and TRBJ2-7, is GAGVSQSPRYKVAKRGQDVALRCDPISGHVSLFWYQQALGQGPEFLTYFQNEAQLDKSGLPSDRFFAERPEGSVSTLKIQRTQQEDSAVYLCASSPEGMLYEQYFGPGTRLTVT.

V gene TRBV6-4 combines with J gene TRBJ2-3; D is ambiguous. Germline V gives CDR1 MRHNA, CDR2 SNTAGT. CDR3 length: 16 residues. V was cut by 11 bases and J by 0 bases, with 21 bases left in between. Here the CDR3 reads CARSLSGPKSTDTQYF. DNA for the CDR3: TGTGCCCGATCTTTATCCGGGCCTAAGAGCACAGATACGCAGTATTTT.

The genes are TRBV28 and TRBJ2-7, with TRBD1 matching 9 bases. CDR3 length: 14 residues. J gave up 2 bases and V 5 bases, and 4 bases lay outside the gene matches. The germline V gene encodes CDR1 MDHEN and CDR2 SYDVKM. CDR3 sequence (DNA): TGTGCCAGCAGTCCGACAGGGGGACCCTACGAGCAGTACTTC. Its translation: CASSPTGGPYEQYF.

The chain joins TRBV20-1 to TRBJ2-1; tentatively, D is TRBD2 (5 bases). V shed 5 bases and J shed 9 bases, with 11 bases lying between them. Germline V gene lookup returns CDR1 DFQATT and CDR2 SNEGSKA (reference sequence). The CDR3 sequence is 11 residues long. The CDR3 coding sequence is TGCAGTGCTTCGAGACTACGTGAGCAGTTCTTC. Translation: CSASRLREQFF.

CDR3 region: CASSDVRNQPQHF. CDR3 coding DNA: TGTGCCAGCAGTGATGTCAGGAATCAGCCCCAGCATTTT. The rearrangement links TRBV6-1 to TRBJ1-5; D gene ambiguous. The CDR3 is made up of 13 amino acids. Between the trimmed V and J ends, which lost 3 bases and 4 bases, there was a span of 7 bases. Looked up from germline, CDR1 is MNHNS and CDR2 is SASEGT.

The rearrangement joins TRBV11-3 to TRBJ2-3; D tentatively fits TRBD1 or TRBD2 (5 bases each). The germline V gene encodes CDR1 SGHNT and CDR2 YENEEA. The CDR3 consists of 16 residues. V was clipped by 6 bases and J by 4 bases, with 20 bases between them. CDR3 DNA sequence: TGTGCCAGCAGTTCGGGGCTCCATCTTTATTCAGATACGCAGTATTTT. Its protein product is CASSSGLHLYSDTQYF.